The rows below give T cell receptor beta chains drawn from one sample of a study of blood T cell repertoires in COVID-19. Data came from immunoSEQ multiplex PCR; TCRdb stores just in-frame clones and leaves some out. The repertoire has about 67,000 clones, 70% to 90% of them found once; the top ten carry approximately 20%. Sequencing was carried out using peripheral blood. The receptors come from a woman of 80 years or more with acute or convalescent COVID-19. The CDR3 runs from the conserved cysteine through the conserved F or W. The D gene is left open where the match is weak. Only part of the rows carry a size: once, few, many, or a class if the clone is expanded.

cdr3_nt cdr3_aa j_call clone_size d_call v_call
TGTGCCAGCAGTGCCACGACAGGGATCTATGGCTACACCTTC CASSATTGIYGYTF TRBJ1-2 . TRBD1 TRBV2
TGTGCCAGCAGCTCCGCAGGGGTAAAGGGGGAAAAACTGTTTTTT CASSSAGVKGEKLFF TRBJ1-4 . . TRBV7-2
TGTGCCAGCAGTTTGGAGCGGGGTGGGGAGACCCAGTACTTC CASSLERGGETQYF TRBJ2-5 . TRBD2 TRBV5-4
TGTGCCAGCAGCCTCGGGACTATCACAGATACGCAGTATTTT CASSLGTITDTQYF TRBJ2-3 . TRBD2 TRBV14
TGTGCCTCAGCAGCCGACTCGAGGAACACTGAAGCTTTCTTT CASAADSRNTEAFF TRBJ1-1 . . TRBV27
TGTGCCAGCAGCCCAGGGACAGGGCTAAATTCACCCCTCCACTTT CASSPGTGLNSPLHF TRBJ1-6 . TRBD1 TRBV6-6
TGTGCCAGCTCACTGGGACAGTCCTACGAGCAGTACTTC CASSLGQSYEQYF TRBJ2-7 . TRBD1 TRBV18
TGTGCCAGTAGCCTCTTCGGGGGAGGGGTGGGCACTGAAGCTTTCTTT CASSLFGGGVGTEAFF TRBJ1-1 . . TRBV19
TGTGCCAGCAGTTCTCGGGACACCAGGTCGGAGTTATATGGCTACACCTTC CASSSRDTRSELYGYTF TRBJ1-2 . . TRBV28
TGTGCCAGCAGCACAGGGGGGAGCGGGAGGGCCAGGGAGACCCAGTACTTC CASSTGGSGRARETQYF TRBJ2-5 once TRBD2 TRBV3-1/TRBV3-2
TGTGCCACCGGGCGGGGGGGCTACAATGAGCAGTTCTTC CATGRGGYNEQFF TRBJ2-1 . TRBD2 TRBV15
TGCGCCAGCAGCTATGGGACAGCGAAGATTGAAAAACTGTTTTTT CASSYGTAKIEKLFF TRBJ1-4 . TRBD1 TRBV5-1
TGTGCCAGCAGTTTATCCTCCATCGGAGGGACAGGGGGCTCACCCCTCCACTTT CASSLSSIGGTGGSPLHF TRBJ1-6 . TRBD1 TRBV27
TGTGCCAGTAGTGTCAGAGGGGGCTCTGGGGCCAACGTCCTGACTTTC CASSVRGGSGANVLTF TRBJ2-6 . . TRBV19
TGTGCCAGCAGTGAGGACTGGAGCACAGATACGCAGTATTTT CASSEDWSTDTQYF TRBJ2-3 . . TRBV6-4
TGTGCCAGCAGTGTTCTAGCGGGAGGCGGGGAGACCCAGTACTTC CASSVLAGGGETQYF TRBJ2-5 . TRBD2 TRBV28
TGTGCCAGCAGCGTAGTGAGCGGGAACAATGAGCAGTTCTTC CASSVVSGNNEQFF TRBJ2-1 . TRBD2 TRBV9
TGTGCCAGCAGCCAAGTACGGGGGGTAAACAATGAGCAGTTCTTC CASSQVRGVNNEQFF TRBJ2-1 . TRBD2 TRBV3-1/TRBV3-2
TGTGCCAGCAGTTCAGCCCCGGGACTAGCGGGAGAGACCCAGTACTTC CASSSAPGLAGETQYF TRBJ2-5 . TRBD2 TRBV28
TGTGCCAGCAGCCAAGGCGGGGGACCCTTCTTTGAGCAGTACTTC CASSQGGGPFFEQYF TRBJ2-7 . TRBD2 TRBV14
TGCGCCAGCAGCGCGGGAACGACGAATTCACCCCTCCACTTT CASSAGTTNSPLHF TRBJ1-6 few . TRBV5-1
TGCAGTGCTAGATTCCAGGGGTCCCTCCACTTT CSARFQGSLHF TRBJ1-6 . . TRBV20-1
TGCGCCAGCAGCTGGACAGGGGGCGCGTCTGGAAACACCATATATTTT CASSWTGGASGNTIYF TRBJ1-3 . TRBD1 TRBV5-1
TGTGCCAGCAGTTACGTCGGGGGACCCTACGAGCAGTACTTC CASSYVGGPYEQYF TRBJ2-7 . . TRBV6-5
TGTGCCAGCAGCAACACGGGTGGATGGTTGGTCGTAGAGACCCAGTACTTC CASSNTGGWLVVETQYF TRBJ2-5 few . TRBV7-9
TGTGCCAGCAGCGAAAGTGTTACTAGCTCACTCTATGGCTACACCTTC CASSESVTSSLYGYTF TRBJ1-2 . . TRBV7-2
TGTGCCAGCAGCTTACGCACGAGGGTGGACACCGGGGAGCTGTTTTTT CASSLRTRVDTGELFF TRBJ2-2 . . TRBV7-2
TGTGCCAGCAGCTTTCTAGCGGGAGATAGAGATACGCAGTATTTT CASSFLAGDRDTQYF TRBJ2-3 . TRBD2 TRBV7-3
TGTGCCAGAAGCGGCCGGGACAGGGGAGGCGAGCAGTACTTC CARSGRDRGGEQYF TRBJ2-7 once TRBD1 TRBV5-3
TGTGCCAGCAGTGATGACAATAGCAATCAGCCCCAGCATTTT CASSDDNSNQPQHF TRBJ1-5 . . TRBV6-6
TGTGCCAGCAGCTTAGGGACAGGGGGCTCCTACAATGAGCAGTTCTTC CASSLGTGGSYNEQFF TRBJ2-1 . TRBD1 TRBV7-2
TGTGCCAGCAGTTACGGCCCGAACACTGAAGCTTTCTTT CASSYGPNTEAFF TRBJ1-1 . . TRBV6-5
TGCGCCAGCAGGTACGGCAGGGGTAATTCACCCCTCCACTTT CASRYGRGNSPLHF TRBJ1-6 . . TRBV10-2